This TCR beta chain came from a study of PD-L1 blockade in urothelial cancer. Generated by immunoSEQ multiplex PCR, the TCRdb table keeps only in-frame clones and is missing some. The table includes about 88,000 clones, approximately 91% detected once. The CDR3 has 15 amino acids. V gave up 0 bases and J gave up 8 bases; unmatched junction bases: 6. The germline V gene encodes CDR1 SGDLS and CDR2 YYNGEE. The chain uses TRBV9 and TRBJ1-4; the match to TRBD1 covers 8 bases. The sequence came from a man aged 55-75 years with urothelial cancer. Sequenced here: PBMCs, sampled around atezolizumab (anti-PD-L1) treatment. The CDR3 coding sequence is TGTGCCAGCAGCGTAGACCAGGGGGCGCGGGAAAAACTGTTTTTT. This codes for CASSVDQGAREKLFF.